This TCR beta chain emerged from a study of CD8+CD57+ T cells in acquired aplastic anemia. Study observations and caveats: In CD8+ cells, Simpson's diversity showed no significant difference between patients and controls. Shared by patients and controls, approximately 28 CD8+ CDR3s were abundant in patients.

The V gene's germline CDR1 is SQVTM and CDR2 ANQGSEA. V lost 4 bases and J 0 bases, leaving 10 bases between the germline ends. The CDR3 is made up of 14 amino acids. Template material for TCR beta VDJ and CDR3 profiling consisted of genomic DNA. TCRdb redid the calling of the reads with MiXCR, one entry per CDR3 protein. The table has fewer than 200,000 distinct CDR3 sequences, approximately 43% seen once. This clonotype was recorded at least ten times. Antigen specificity is unknown. The sample was sorted CD4+, CD8+, or CD8+CD57+ T cells (not recorded which) from PBMCs. This receptor was obtained from a human donor in good health. V and J are TRBV29-1 and TRBJ1-3; weak D call: TRBD1 (6 bases). The CDR3 region has the DNA TGCAGCGTTGGGGGGGCCACCTCTGGAAACACCATATATTTT. Translation gives CSVGGATSGNTIYF.